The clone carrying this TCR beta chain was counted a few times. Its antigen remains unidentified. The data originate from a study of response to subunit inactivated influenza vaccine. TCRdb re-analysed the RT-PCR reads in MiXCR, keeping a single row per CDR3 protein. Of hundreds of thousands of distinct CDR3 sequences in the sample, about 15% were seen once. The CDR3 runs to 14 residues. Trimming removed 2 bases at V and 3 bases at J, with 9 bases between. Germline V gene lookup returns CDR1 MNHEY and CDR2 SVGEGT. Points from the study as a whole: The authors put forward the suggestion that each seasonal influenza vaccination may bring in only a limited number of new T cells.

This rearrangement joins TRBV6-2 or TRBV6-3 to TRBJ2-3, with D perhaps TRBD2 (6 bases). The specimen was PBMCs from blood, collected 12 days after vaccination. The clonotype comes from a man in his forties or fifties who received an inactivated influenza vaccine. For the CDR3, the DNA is TGTGCCAGCAGTTACCGGCTAGCGACAGATACGCAGTATTTT. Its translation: CASSYRLATDTQYF.